These 2 T cell receptor beta chains were sequenced from one sample in a study of blood T cell repertoires in COVID-19. Method: immunoSEQ multiplex PCR; TCRdb's copy keeps in-frame clones and lacks some. The table lists around 47,000 clones, 55% to 75% of them singletons. Sequencing was performed on peripheral blood. Receptors originate from a man at least 80 years old with acute or convalescent COVID-19.

This clone was counted once. DNA for the CDR3: TGTGCCAGCAGCACCGACAGCTATGGCTACACCTTC. Translation gives CASSTDSYGYTF. The J gene is TRBJ1-2, the V gene TRBV7-8; a weak D match, TRBD1 (5 bases). Germline V gene sequence: CDR1 SGHVS, CDR2 FQNEAQ. V was pared by 5 bases and J by 4 bases, with 8 bases between. The CDR3 length is 12 residues.

The gene calls are TRBV5-1 and TRBJ2-3; 8 nucleotides match TRBD1. The CDR3 is made up of 14 amino acids. The V gene end was trimmed by 4 bases and the J gene end by 4 bases; junction bases not matched to a gene: 5. Germline-derived CDR1 and CDR2 are SGHRS and YFSETQ. The DNA of the CDR3 is TGCGCCAGCAGCAAAACAGGGGGACCAGATACGCAGTATTTT. Translation: CASSKTGGPDTQYF.